Below are 22 T cell receptor beta chains sequenced from a single sample in a study of breast tumors, draining lymph nodes, adjacent tissues. TCRdb ran MiXCR on the multiplex PCR reads and lists one entry per CDR3 protein. The sample holds more than 50,000 distinct CDR3 sequences; around 52% are singletons and the top ten take about 19%. The specimen sequenced was breast tumor tissue. The receptors originated from a female donor with breast cancer. Some clones in this sample may be carry-over from other donors' samples.

This clonotype was counted ten times or more. This sequence joins TRBV6-5 and TRBJ2-1; 14 bases are a match to TRBD2. The CDR3 has 20 residues. The ends lost 6 bases at V and 4 bases at J; junction bases unmatched: 17. Germline lookup yields CDR1 MNHEY and CDR2 SVGAGI. The CDR3 nucleotides are TGTGCCAGCAGACAAACGGGACTAGCGGGAGAGGGGGTCGGGTACAATGAGCAGTTCTTC. Translation: CASRQTGLAGEGVGYNEQFF.

As regards this clonotype: The germline gene is not matched at one end of the junction; a read error may be the cause. The chain recombines TRBV5-1 with TRBJ1-4, with a tentative D call TRBD1 (5 bases). Looked up from germline, CDR1 is SGHRS and CDR2 is YFSETQ. The CDR3 is 16 amino acids. CDR3 sequence: CASSLGTGTDYERLFF. The CDR3 nucleotides read TGCGCCAGCAGCTTGGGGACCGGGACGGATTATGAAAGACTGTTTTTT.

In the case of this clonotype: The CDR3 ends on some other residue instead of the conserved phenylalanine or tryptophan, so this is likely a read error. V is TRBV29-1 and J is TRBJ2-1, with 8 bases matching TRBD2. Germline CDR1 is SQVTM and CDR2 is ANQGSEA. The CDR3 loop spans 18 amino acids. CDR3 region: CSVEVPKEGLDSYNEQFC. The CDR3, as DNA: TGCAGCGTTGAAGTTCCCAAGGAGGGACTAGACTCCTATAATGAGCAGTTCTGC.

This chain connects TRBV2 to TRBJ1-2; 11 nucleotides match TRBD1. The germline V gene has CDR1 SNHLY and CDR2 FYNNEI. Trimming cost V 6 bases and J 8 bases; bases outside gene matches: 5. CDR3 size: 13 residues. DNA of the CDR3: TGTGCCAGCAGGCGGGGACAGGGGGGAGGCTACACCTTC. As protein: CASRRGQGGGYTF.

In this sample, this clonotype turned up many times. V gene TRBV2 combines with J gene TRBJ2-7; TRBD1 aligns across 8 bases. This CDR3 has 13 residues. Germline CDR1 reads SNHLY; CDR2 reads FYNNEI. V was pared by 4 bases and J by 3 bases, with 2 bases of the junction left unmatched. The CDR3, as DNA: TGTGCCAGCAGTGGGGACAGGATCTACGAGCAGTACTTC. This gives the protein CASSGDRIYEQYF.

DNA for the CDR3: TGTGCCAGCAGTTCAACGTATGACAGGGTAGAGACCCAGTACTTC. Residues: CASSSTYDRVETQYF. This rearrangement joins TRBV28 to TRBJ2-5, with 7 nucleotides matching TRBD1. V lost 4 bases and J lost 4; bases outside the gene matches: 9. In germline, CDR1 is MDHEN, CDR2 SYDVKM. The CDR3 runs 15 residues. The full variable domain, rest sourced from reference TRBV28 and TRBJ2-5, is DVKVTQSSRYLVKRTGEKVFLECVQDMDHENMFWYRQDPGLGLRLIYFSYDVKMKEKGDIPEGYSVSREKKERFSLILESASTNQTSMYLCASSSTYDRVETQYFGPGTRLLVL.

The chain couples TRBV7-2 to TRBJ2-7, with 7 positions matching TRBD1. V lost 5 bases and J lost 2; bases outside the gene matches: 6. Germline lookup yields CDR1 SGHTA and CDR2 FQGNSA. The CDR3 is made up of 14 amino acids. The CDR3 DNA is TGTGCCAGCAGCGAGGACAGGCCACCCTACGAGCAGTACTTC. Encoded protein: CASSEDRPPYEQYF.

V is TRBV2 and J is TRBJ2-2; D remains unclear. The CDR3 consists of 15 residues. Germline assignment: CDR1 SNHLY and CDR2 FYNNEI. Trimming removed 3 bases at V and 0 bases at J, with 8 bases between. The CDR3 is CASSDRTSNTGELFF. The DNA of the CDR3 is TGTGCCAGCAGTGATCGGACCTCGAACACCGGGGAGCTGTTTTTT.

This clonotype was detected ten times or more. The chain uses TRBV5-1 and TRBJ2-6; 8 nucleotides match TRBD1. CDR1 is SGHRS and CDR2 is YFSETQ in the germline V gene. J lost 2 bases, V lost 4 bases, and 5 bases had no gene match. This CDR3 spans 16 amino acids. The CDR3: CASSPGQEAGANVLTF. The CDR3, as DNA: TGCGCCAGCAGCCCGGGACAGGAGGCTGGGGCCAACGTCCTGACTTTC.

CDR3 in DNA: TGTGCCAGCAGCTTAGGGACAGTGAGCACAGATACGCAGTATTTT. Protein: CASSLGTVSTDTQYF. V is TRBV7-9 and J is TRBJ2-3; tentative D call: TRBD1 (6 bases). The CDR3 covers 15 residues. Looked up from germline, CDR1 is SEHNR and CDR2 is FQNEAQ (reference sequence). V lost 1 base and J 0 bases, leaving 8 bases between the germline ends.

V is TRBV12-3 or TRBV12-4 and J is TRBJ2-2; possibly TRBD1 for D (6 bases). Between the trimmed V and J ends, which lost 5 bases and 6 bases, there was a span of 10 bases. This CDR3 comprises 13 residues. The CDR3 region has the DNA TGTGCCAGCAGTCCCAGGACAGCCGGGGAGCTGTTTTTT. Translated, it gives CASSPRTAGELFF.

J is TRBJ1-5 and V is TRBV7-2; TRBD1 is a possible D gene (5 bases). CDR1 is SGHTA, CDR2 FQGNSA, per germline. Trimming left V 5 bases short and J 2 bases short, with 25 bases between. CDR3 length equals 19 residues. CDR3 nucleotides: TGTGCCAGCAGCCCCCAGATTTTTAGCGGGGGACGGGGCAATCAGCCCCAGCATTTT. This encodes CASSPQIFSGGRGNQPQHF.

J is TRBJ2-7 and V is TRBV10-3; tentatively, D is TRBD1 (6 bases). The V gene's germline CDR1 is ENHRY and CDR2 SYGVKD. The CDR3 totals 15 residues. Trimming left V 10 bases short and J 2 bases short, with 21 bases between. This CDR3 reads CATITPRDTTYEQYF. The CDR3 bases are TGTGCCACCATAACCCCTAGGGACACCACCTACGAGCAGTACTTC.

In its sample, this clonotype was seen many times. J is TRBJ2-3 and V is TRBV7-9, with a possible D match to TRBD1 (5 bases). V shed 0 bases and J shed 1 base, with 14 bases lying between them. The CDR3 sequence is 17 residues long. Germline V gene lookup returns CDR1 SEHNR and CDR2 FQNEAQ (reference sequence). CDR3 DNA: TGTGCCAGCAGCTTAGCCCAGGGAAATTATGGCACAGATACGCAGTATTTT. Protein sequence: CASSLAQGNYGTDTQYF.

The chain recombines TRBV7-9 with TRBJ2-5; D unresolved. Looked up from germline, CDR1 is SEHNR and CDR2 is FQNEAQ (reference sequence). CDR3 length: 13 residues. Trimming removed 1 base from V and 0 bases from J, with 3 bases in between. This CDR3 is CASSLVNQETQYF. As DNA, the CDR3 is TGTGCCAGCAGCTTAGTTAACCAAGAGACCCAGTACTTC.

To note about this clonotype: The conserved phenylalanine or tryptophan is not found at the CDR3 terminus, so this likely reflects a read error. Because the CDR3's place on the DNA is in doubt, the DNA is left out and the CDR3 is given as listed by TCRdb. V and J are TRBV20-1 and TRBJ2-1; no check of the table's D call, TRBD1, against the DNA was made. The CDR3 is made up of 15 amino acids, end residues included. CDR1 and CDR2 (germline): DFQATT, SNEGSKA (reference sequence). The CDR3 is CSAREAREGLNEQLL.

V and J are TRBV20-1 and TRBJ1-6, with D unclear. Germline values: CDR1 DFQATT, CDR2 SNEGSKA (reference sequence). CDR3 length: 13 amino acids. The V and J ends lost 2 bases and 0 bases respectively, with 2 bases between them. The CDR3 spells CSARPSYNSPLHF. In nucleotides, the CDR3 is TGCAGTGCTAGACCCTCCTATAATTCACCCCTCCACTTT.

The J gene is TRBJ1-6, the V gene TRBV6-4, with 7 bases aligning to TRBD1. V dropped 2 bases and J dropped 9; count of bases not matched to a gene: 7. The germline gives CDR1 MRHNA, CDR2 SNTAGT. The CDR3 spans 15 residues. The CDR3 loop reads CASSDPPGTASPLHF. Here the CDR3 DNA reads TGTGCCAGCAGTGACCCCCCCGGGACAGCTTCACCCCTCCACTTT.

The CDR3 protein is CASSLGGVDTIYF. The CDR3 DNA is TGTGCCAGCAGTTTAGGCGGGGTAGACACCATATATTTT. V is TRBV12-3 or TRBV12-4 and J is TRBJ1-3; D unresolved. This CDR3 comprises 13 residues. V lost 1 base, J lost 8 bases, and 9 bases lay in between.

The chain carries TRBV29-1 and TRBJ2-1; D is possibly TRBD2 (6 bases). The CDR3 loop spans 13 amino acids. CDR1 SQVTM and CDR2 ANQGSEA come from the germline V gene. V was clipped by 8 bases and J by 5 bases, with 16 bases between them. CDR3 amino acids: CSLEGGADNEQFF. The CDR3 DNA sequence: TGCAGCTTGGAGGGCGGGGCAGACAATGAGCAGTTCTTC.

The chain has TRBV4-3 and TRBJ2-5; 7 bases fit TRBD2. The CDR3 is made up of 17 amino acids. The junction had 17 bases not matched to a gene; V was cut back by 5 bases and J by 5 bases. The germline gives CDR1 LGHNA, CDR2 YSLEER. The CDR3 region has the DNA TGCGCCAGCAGCTTAGCTAGCGGTAATCCCCTCCGGGAGACCCAGTACTTC. Residues: CASSLASGNPLRETQYF.

This chain uses TRBV20-1 with TRBJ1-5; TRBD1 is a possible D gene (6 bases). In germline, CDR1 is DFQATT, CDR2 SNEGSKA (reference sequence). The CDR3 consists of 15 residues. V was shortened by 0 bases and J by 1 base, with 10 bases between the two germline ends. The CDR3 DNA reads TGCAGTGCTAGAGACAGGGGTCTAAGCAATCAGCCCCAGCATTTT. It specifies CSARDRGLSNQPQHF.